A selection of T cell receptor beta chains follows, all from one sample in a study of blood T cell repertoires in COVID-19. TCRdb keeps only in-frame clones here, not all; method: immunoSEQ multiplex PCR. Among 120,000 to 150,000 clones listed, 70% to 90% were seen once. The sample consisted of peripheral blood. These receptors all come from a human donor with acute or convalescent COVID-19. The donor label of this sample is uncertain. Both conserved end residues are part of each CDR3. A D gene is named only where the DNA matches it firmly. Some rows have no size entry. The others give once, few or many, or a class for an expanded clone.

clone size	CDR3 length	D gene	J gene	V gene	CDR3 DNA	CDR3 protein
many	14	TRBD1	TRBJ1-1	TRBV4-3	TGCGCCAGCAGCCCAGGACAGGGTGGCGCTGAAGCTTTCTTT	CASSPGQGGAEAFF
once	19	TRBD2	TRBJ2-3	TRBV24-1	TGTGCCACCAGTGAGGGGGGACTAGCGGGGGGCCGGAGCACAGATACGCAGTATTTT	CATSEGGLAGGRSTDTQYF
-	14	-	TRBJ1-2	TRBV7-9	TGTGCCAGCAGCTTCCCGGGACAACGCTATGGCTACACCTTC	CASSFPGQRYGYTF
-	16	TRBD1	TRBJ2-2	TRBV18	TGTGCCAGCTCACAGGGACAGGGGGCTGACACCGGGGAGCTGTTTTTT	CASSQGQGADTGELFF
-	12	-	TRBJ1-2	TRBV28	TGTGCCAGCAGTCCCACAGACTATGGCTACACCTTC	CASSPTDYGYTF
-	13	-	TRBJ1-6	TRBV7-2	TGTGCCAGCAGCTTAGATTCCTATTCACCCCTCCACTTT	CASSLDSYSPLHF
-	15	TRBD1	TRBJ2-3	TRBV11-2	TGTGCCAGCAGCTTAGTAGGGACAGGGCGAGATACGCAGTATTTT	CASSLVGTGRDTQYF
-	13	-	TRBJ1-1	TRBV7-7	TGTGCTAGCAGCCTGGACAGGAACACTGAAGCTTTCTTT	CASSLDRNTEAFF
-	16	TRBD1	TRBJ1-5	TRBV19	TGTGCCAGTAGTTCACAGGGGGCGCAGAGCAATCAGCCCCAGCATTTT	CASSSQGAQSNQPQHF
once	13	-	TRBJ1-4	TRBV2	TGTGCCAGCGGGCCGGGACTGGGTGAAAAACTGTTTTTT	CASGPGLGEKLFF
-	19	-	TRBJ1-1	TRBV10-3	TGTGCCATCAGTGCTATTGATGCCGGGACAACTTATCTGAACACTGAAGCTTTCTTT	CAISAIDAGTTYLNTEAFF
-	14	-	TRBJ2-7	TRBV18	TGTGCCAGCTCACCACCGGGTAGGGGCTACGAGCAGTACTTC	CASSPPGRGYEQYF
-	16	-	TRBJ1-6	TRBV19	TGTGCCAGTAGTATAGATCGGGGGGTCCGTAAAACACCCCTCCACTTT	CASSIDRGVRKTPLHF
few	14	-	TRBJ1-2	TRBV29-1	TGCAGCGCCACGGATGCGCCGGACTACTATGGCTACACCTTC	CSATDAPDYYGYTF
-	20	TRBD2	TRBJ2-1	TRBV24-1	TGTGCCACCAGTGATTATCGGACTAGCGGGGTTAAAAGCTCCTACAATGAGCAGTTCTTC	CATSDYRTSGVKSSYNEQFF
-	14	-	TRBJ1-3	TRBV6-5	TGTGCCAGCAGTTACCAGGCCTCTGGAAACACCATATATTTT	CASSYQASGNTIYF
-	13	-	TRBJ1-6	TRBV7-7	TGTGCTAGCAGCTTAGGAGGCGATTTTCCCCTCCACTTT	CASSLGGDFPLHF
-	15	TRBD2	TRBJ2-2	TRBV6-4	TGTGCCAGCAAGACTAGCGGGAGTAACACCGGGGAGCTGTTTTTT	CASKTSGSNTGELFF
-	16	TRBD2	TRBJ2-1	TRBV7-2	TGTGCCAGCAGCTTGCGTAGCGGGAGGTCCTACAATGAGCAGTTCTTC	CASSLRSGRSYNEQFF
-	19	TRBD2	TRBJ2-2	TRBV7-2	TGTGCCAGCAGCTTAGCTCCCCTAGCGGGGGGGCCAGTCACCGGGGAGCTGTTTTTT	CASSLAPLAGGPVTGELFF
-	18	TRBD2	TRBJ2-2	TRBV10-2	TGCGCCAGCAGTGAATCGGCTAGCGGGGCTTCGAACACCGGGGAGCTGTTTTTT	CASSESASGASNTGELFF
-	14	-	TRBJ1-1	TRBV11-2	TGTGCCAGCAGGGACATCACGAAGAACACTGAAGCTTTCTTT	CASRDITKNTEAFF
few	16	-	TRBJ1-3	TRBV5-1	TGCGCCAGCAGCTTGGAAATGGGGCTTATTGGAAACACCATATATTTT	CASSLEMGLIGNTIYF
-	15	-	TRBJ1-5	TRBV3-1/TRBV3-2	TGTGCCAGCACCTCGAGTGAAAGCGGCTATCAGCCCCAGCATTTT	CASTSSESGYQPQHF
-	12	-	TRBJ1-2	TRBV28	TGTGCCAGCAGTTTGACTCGACAGGAAGGGACCTTC	CASSLTRQEGTF
-	13	-	TRBJ1-1	TRBV5-6	TGTGCCAGCAGCGAGACAGAGAACACTGAAGCTTTCTTT	CASSETENTEAFF
few	14	TRBD1	TRBJ1-4	TRBV11-2	TGTGCCAGCAGCCACGGACAGGGGAAGGAAAAACTGTTTTTT	CASSHGQGKEKLFF
few	17	TRBD1	TRBJ1-1	TRBV15	TGTGCCACCAGCAGGGGATATTGGACAGGGGCGGACACTGAAGCTTTCTTT	CATSRGYWTGADTEAFF
-	13	-	TRBJ2-3	TRBV10-3	TGTGCCAGTGCGGGACTTAGCACAGATACGCAGTATTTT	CASAGLSTDTQYF
-	14	-	TRBJ2-5	TRBV7-3	TGTGCCAGCAGTCAATACAGGGACGGAGAGACCCAGTACTTC	CASSQYRDGETQYF